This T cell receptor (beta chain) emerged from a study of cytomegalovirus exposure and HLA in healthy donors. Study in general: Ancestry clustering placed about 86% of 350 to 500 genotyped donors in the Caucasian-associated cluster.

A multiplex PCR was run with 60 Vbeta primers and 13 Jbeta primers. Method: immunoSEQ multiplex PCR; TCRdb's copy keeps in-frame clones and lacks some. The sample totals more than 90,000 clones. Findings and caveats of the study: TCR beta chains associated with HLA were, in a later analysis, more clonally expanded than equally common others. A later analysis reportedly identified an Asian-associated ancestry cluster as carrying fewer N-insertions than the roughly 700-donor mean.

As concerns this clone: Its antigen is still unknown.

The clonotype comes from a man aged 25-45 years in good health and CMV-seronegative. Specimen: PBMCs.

CDR3 DNA sequence: TGTGCCAGCAGTTACTCAGACAGGCCTACCGGGGAGCTGTTTTTT. It translates to CASSYSDRPTGELFF. This chain uses TRBV6-5 with TRBJ2-2, with a possible D match to TRBD1 (6 bases). Germline CDR1 reads MNHEY; CDR2 reads SVGAGI. This CDR3 has 15 amino acids. V lost 0 bases to trimming and J lost 5 bases, with 10 bases between them.